This note documents a single T cell receptor beta chain sequence. The record originates from a study of T cell changes during pregnancy in multiple sclerosis. The CDR3 loop spans 15 amino acids. The V end lost 4 bases, the J end lost 5 bases, and 18 bases lay between the germline ends. Germline V gene data show CDR1 as SGHRS and CDR2 as YFSETQ. TCRdb keeps only in-frame clones here, not all; method: immunoSEQ multiplex PCR. Among about 110,000 clones listed, 92% were seen once. The chain uses TRBV5-1 and TRBJ2-5, with D possibly matching TRBD2 (6 bases). Material: peripheral blood, obtained in the third trimester of pregnancy. This clonotype was sampled from a female donor with multiple sclerosis, enrolled in a pregnancy study. CDR3 residues: CASSPEGIPGETQYF. CDR3 bases: TGCGCCAGCAGCCCGGAGGGGATCCCCGGGGAGACCCAGTACTTC.